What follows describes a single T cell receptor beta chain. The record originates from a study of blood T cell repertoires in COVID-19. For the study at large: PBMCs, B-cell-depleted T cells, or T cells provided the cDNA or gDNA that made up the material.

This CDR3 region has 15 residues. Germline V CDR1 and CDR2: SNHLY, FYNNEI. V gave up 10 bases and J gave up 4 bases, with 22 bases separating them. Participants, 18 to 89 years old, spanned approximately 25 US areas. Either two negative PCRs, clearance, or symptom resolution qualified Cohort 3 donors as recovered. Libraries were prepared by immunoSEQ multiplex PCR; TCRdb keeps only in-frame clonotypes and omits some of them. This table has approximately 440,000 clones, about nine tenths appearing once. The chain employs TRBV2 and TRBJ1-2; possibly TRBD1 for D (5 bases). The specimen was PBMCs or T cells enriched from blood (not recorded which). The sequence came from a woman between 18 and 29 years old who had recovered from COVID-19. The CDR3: CATTDSALLLYGYTF. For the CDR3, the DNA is TGTGCCACCACAGACAGCGCTCTCCTCCTCTATGGCTACACCTTC.